These 2 T cell receptor beta chains originate from one sample sequenced in a study of control samples from healthy donors and cancer patients. Using immunoSEQ multiplex PCR, the repertoire was profiled, and TCRdb retains in-frame clones only, with some absent. The top ten hold just over 7.5% of the sample, which has 100,000 to 150,000 clones, roughly 86% seen once. The sequenced material came from PBMCs. All receptors derive from a man in his fifties or sixties with head and neck cancer.

V gene TRBV6-1 combines with J gene TRBJ1-5; D uncertain. Trimming stripped 2 bases from V and 9 bases from J, with 26 bases between. Germline loops: CDR1 MNHNS, CDR2 SASEGT. This CDR3 spans 18 amino acids. In DNA, the CDR3 is TGTGCCAGCAGTGAACGAACCGCGGCCAGGCCTCCGGAGGGGCCCCAGCATTTT. Translated, it gives CASSERTAARPPEGPQHF.

V and J are TRBV5-4 and TRBJ2-2; the D gene could be TRBD1 or TRBD2 (6 bases each). From germline, CDR1 is SGHNT and CDR2 YYREEE (reference sequence). CDR3 length equals 15 residues. Trimming stripped 0 bases from V and 6 bases from J, with 12 bases between. CDR3 nucleotide sequence: TGTGCCAGCAGCTTGGGAGGGGGGCGCCCCGGGGAGCTGTTTTTT. Encoded protein: CASSLGGGRPGELFF.